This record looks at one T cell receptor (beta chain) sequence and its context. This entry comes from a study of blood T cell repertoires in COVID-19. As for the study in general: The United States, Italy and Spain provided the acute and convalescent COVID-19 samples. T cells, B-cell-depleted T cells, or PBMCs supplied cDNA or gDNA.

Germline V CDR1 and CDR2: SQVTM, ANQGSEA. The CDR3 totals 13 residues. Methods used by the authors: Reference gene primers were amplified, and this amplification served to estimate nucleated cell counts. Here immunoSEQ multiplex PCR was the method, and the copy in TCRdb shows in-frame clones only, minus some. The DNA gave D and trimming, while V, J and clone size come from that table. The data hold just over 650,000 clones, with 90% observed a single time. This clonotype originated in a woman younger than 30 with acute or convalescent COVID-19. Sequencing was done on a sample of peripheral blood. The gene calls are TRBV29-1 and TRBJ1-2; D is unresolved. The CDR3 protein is CTIHPYPESGYTF. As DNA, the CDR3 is TGCACGATTCACCCCTACCCGGAGAGCGGCTACACCTTC.